This record concerns one TCR beta chain sequence. TCRdb's copy holds only in-frame clones and misses some; the assay was immunoSEQ multiplex PCR. The repertoire holds about 320,000 clones, with 86% as singletons. The data belong to a study of Ad26.COV2.S vaccination and SARS-CoV-2 variants. Study-level information: By the intramuscular route, Ad26.COV2.S was given once, or twice 56 days apart.

Noted treatment: roughly 20 received Ad26.COV2.S at low or high dose, single or two shots; roughly five received placebo; per-sample allocation not given. Sampling occurred on day 63 after the first vaccine or placebo injection. V lost 3 bases to trimming and J lost 1 base; unmatched junction nucleotides: 6. Germline V gene data show CDR1 as SGHAT and CDR2 as FQDESV (reference sequence). The CDR3 consists of 16 residues. The clonotype was recovered from a person aged 18 to 59 who received the Ad26.COV2.S COVID-19 vaccine or a placebo. This specimen consisted of peripheral blood, obtained in a trial of Ad26.COV2.S vaccine versus placebo. This rearrangement joins TRBV11-1 to TRBJ2-5, with 9 bases fitting TRBD2. The CDR3 protein is CASSFGLANRQETQYF. CDR3 coding DNA: TGTGCCAGCAGCTTCGGACTAGCGAACCGCCAAGAGACCCAGTACTTC.